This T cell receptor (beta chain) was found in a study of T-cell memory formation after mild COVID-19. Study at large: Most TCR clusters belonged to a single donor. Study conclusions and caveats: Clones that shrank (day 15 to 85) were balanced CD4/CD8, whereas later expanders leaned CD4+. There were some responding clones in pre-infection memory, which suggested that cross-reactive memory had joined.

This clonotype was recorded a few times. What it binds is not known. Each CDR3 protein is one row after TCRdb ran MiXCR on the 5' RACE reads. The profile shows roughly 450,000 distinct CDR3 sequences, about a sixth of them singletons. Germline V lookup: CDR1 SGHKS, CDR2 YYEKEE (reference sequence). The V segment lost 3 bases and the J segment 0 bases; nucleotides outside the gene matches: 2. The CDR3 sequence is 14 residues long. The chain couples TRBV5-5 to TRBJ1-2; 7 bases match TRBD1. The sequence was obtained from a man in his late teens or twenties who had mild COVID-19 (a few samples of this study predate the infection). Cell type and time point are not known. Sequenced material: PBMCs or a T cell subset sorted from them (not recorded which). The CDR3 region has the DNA TGTGCCAGCAGCTGGGACAGCTCTAACTATGGCTACACCTTC. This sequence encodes CASSWDSSNYGYTF.